Listed below are T cell receptor beta chains from one sample, sequenced in a study of blood T cell repertoires in COVID-19. Repertoires were generated with immunoSEQ multiplex PCR, while TCRdb's copy carries only in-frame clones and drops some. The sample includes about 190,000 clones, about 85% of them seen just once. Source material: peripheral blood. The receptors were sampled from a man between 65 and 79 years old with active or convalescent COVID-19. Both conserved end residues are part of each CDR3. Each record gives: CDR3 protein, CDR3 DNA, V gene, J gene, D gene, clone size. The D gene is left open where the match is weak. Clone size is shown for a subset of rows, as once, few, many or a class of expanded clone.

CDR3: CASSLAVQGAIGELFF
DNA: TGCGCCAGCAGCTTGGCCGTGCAGGGGGCGATCGGGGAGCTGTTTTTT
V: TRBV5-1
J: TRBJ2-2
D: TRBD1
size: -

CDR3: CASSVQGYTGELFF
DNA: TGTGCCAGTAGTGTACAGGGTTACACCGGGGAGCTGTTTTTT
V: TRBV19
J: TRBJ2-2
D: -
size: -

CDR3: CASRGTGGREQYF
DNA: TGTGCCAGCAGGGGTACAGGGGGGCGCGAGCAGTACTTC
V: TRBV12-3/TRBV12-4
J: TRBJ2-7
D: TRBD1
size: -

CDR3: CASSRYATQQDQYF
DNA: TGTGCCAGCAGCCGTTACGCCACCCAACAGGACCAGTACTTC
V: TRBV7-2
J: TRBJ2-5
D: -
size: -

CDR3: CASSPALAGGPQYF
DNA: TGTGCCAGCAGCCCGGCCCTAGCGGGGGGACCGCAGTATTTT
V: TRBV3-1/TRBV3-2
J: TRBJ2-3
D: TRBD2
size: -

CDR3: CASSSGTGVLTYGYTF
DNA: TGTGCCAGCAGCTCTGGGACGGGAGTCTTAACATATGGCTACACCTTC
V: TRBV7-2
J: TRBJ1-2
D: -
size: -

CDR3: CASRLSGANVLTF
DNA: TGTGCCAGCAGACTATCTGGGGCCAACGTCCTGACTTTC
V: TRBV27
J: TRBJ2-6
D: -
size: -

CDR3: CASSSGGVGAYEQYF
DNA: TGTGCCAGCAGCTCGGGGGGGGTTGGCGCCTACGAGCAGTACTTC
V: TRBV5-4
J: TRBJ2-7
D: TRBD2
size: -

CDR3: CASSLHRGQPQHF
DNA: TGTGCCAGCAGTTTACATAGGGGTCAGCCCCAGCATTTT
V: TRBV27
J: TRBJ1-5
D: -
size: -

CDR3: CASSEFGQGADGYTF
DNA: TGTGCCAGCAGTGAATTTGGACAGGGGGCGGATGGCTACACCTTC
V: TRBV25-1
J: TRBJ1-2
D: TRBD1
size: -

CDR3: CASSVLADPRTGELFF
DNA: TGTGCCAGCAGTGTCCTAGCGGACCCGAGGACCGGGGAGCTGTTTTTT
V: TRBV2
J: TRBJ2-2
D: TRBD2
size: few

CDR3: CASGGSTDTQYF
DNA: TGTGCCAGTGGGGGCTCCACAGATACGCAGTATTTT
V: TRBV28
J: TRBJ2-3
D: -
size: -

CDR3: CASRGGEGTEAFF
DNA: TGTGCCAGCAGGGGAGGGGAAGGGACTGAAGCTTTCTTT
V: TRBV2
J: TRBJ1-1
D: -
size: -

CDR3: CASSLESSQPQHF
DNA: TGTGCCAGCAGCTTAGAATCTTCTCAGCCCCAGCATTTT
V: TRBV7-2
J: TRBJ1-5
D: -
size: -

CDR3: CASSERAGGRFEQYF
DNA: TGTGCCAGCAGTGAAAGGGCGGGGGGGCGGTTCGAGCAGTACTTC
V: TRBV6-1
J: TRBJ2-7
D: TRBD2
size: -

CDR3: CASSDSPDYGYTF
DNA: TGTGCCAGCAGCGACAGTCCTGACTATGGCTACACCTTC
V: TRBV6-2/TRBV6-3
J: TRBJ1-2
D: -
size: -

CDR3: CETGGRYGYTF
DNA: TGTGAAACAGGGGGCCGCTATGGCTACACCTTC
V: TRBV28
J: TRBJ1-2
D: TRBD1
size: -

CDR3: CASSLTSGALNEQFF
DNA: TGCGCCAGCAGCTTGACTAGCGGGGCGTTAAATGAGCAGTTCTTC
V: TRBV5-1
J: TRBJ2-1
D: TRBD2
size: -

CDR3: CAWNRGQSGNTIYF
DNA: TGTGCCTGGAACAGGGGGCAGTCTGGAAACACCATATATTTT
V: TRBV30
J: TRBJ1-3
D: TRBD1
size: -

CDR3: CASSLMALSEQYF
DNA: TGCGCCAGCAGCTTGATGGCCTTATCCGAGCAGTACTTC
V: TRBV5-1
J: TRBJ2-7
D: -
size: few

CDR3: CASRAPSRGYTF
DNA: TGTGCCAGCAGAGCCCCCTCACGGGGCTACACCTTC
V: TRBV12-3/TRBV12-4
J: TRBJ1-2
D: -
size: -

CDR3: CASSSGFEKLFF
DNA: TGTGCCAGCAGTTCCGGGTTTGAAAAACTGTTTTTT
V: TRBV28
J: TRBJ1-4
D: -
size: -

CDR3: CAWGLAGADTGELFF
DNA: TGTGCCTGGGGGCTAGCGGGAGCGGATACCGGGGAGCTGTTTTTT
V: TRBV5-4
J: TRBJ2-2
D: TRBD2
size: -

CDR3: CASSPRWGESTGELFF
DNA: TGTGCCAGCTCACCGCGATGGGGGGAAAGCACCGGGGAGCTGTTTTTT
V: TRBV18
J: TRBJ2-2
D: -
size: -

CDR3: CASSQARLRTGELFF
DNA: TGTGCCAGCAGCCAAGCGCGACTGAGGACCGGGGAGCTGTTTTTT
V: TRBV3-1/TRBV3-2
J: TRBJ2-2
D: -
size: -

CDR3: CASSLLSPGNTIYF
DNA: TGTGCCAGCAGCCTACTATCTCCTGGAAACACCATATATTTT
V: TRBV5-6
J: TRBJ1-3
D: -
size: -

CDR3: CASSIDPPGQGSHEQFF
DNA: TGTGCCAGTAGTATAGATCCTCCGGGACAGGGGTCCCATGAGCAGTTCTTC
V: TRBV19
J: TRBJ2-1
D: TRBD1
size: -

CDR3: CASSNLAGNYNEQFF
DNA: TGTGCCAGCAGCAACCTAGCGGGGAACTACAATGAGCAGTTCTTC
V: TRBV7-9
J: TRBJ2-1
D: TRBD2
size: -

CDR3: CASSPDGSSQYF
DNA: TGCGCCAGCAGCCCGGATGGTAGCAGCCAGTACTTC
V: TRBV5-1
J: TRBJ2-7
D: -
size: -

CDR3: CASSYSAGGVSPLHF
DNA: TGTGCCAGCAGTTACTCGGCAGGGGGCGTTTCACCCCTCCACTTT
V: TRBV6-5
J: TRBJ1-6
D: TRBD1
size: -

CDR3: CASSYPGGGTEAFF
DNA: TGTGCCAGCAGTTATCCCGGGGGGGGGACTGAAGCTTTCTTT
V: TRBV6-5
J: TRBJ1-1
D: -
size: -

CDR3: CASSYSQGRYEQYF
DNA: TGTGCCAGCAGTTACTCCCAGGGTCGTTACGAGCAGTACTTC
V: TRBV6-5
J: TRBJ2-7
D: -
size: -

CDR3: CASSEARLFVDTQYF
DNA: TGTGCCAGCAGTGAAGCGCGTTTATTTGTAGATACGCAGTATTTT
V: TRBV2
J: TRBJ2-3
D: -
size: -

CDR3: CASSLMELAGGFEQFF
DNA: TGTGCCAGCAGCTTGATGGAACTAGCGGGAGGATTTGAGCAGTTCTTC
V: TRBV5-5
J: TRBJ2-1
D: TRBD2
size: -

CDR3: CASSETTGGLVGTQYF
DNA: TGTGCCAGCAGCGAGACGACAGGGGGCCTGGTAGGGACCCAGTACTTC
V: TRBV9
J: TRBJ2-5
D: TRBD1
size: -

CDR3: CASSVSRRGTSSGNTIYF
DNA: TGTGCCAGTAGTGTCTCCCGCAGGGGCACCAGCTCTGGAAACACCATATATTTT
V: TRBV19
J: TRBJ1-3
D: -
size: -

CDR3: CASSRGGSNQPQHF
DNA: TGTGCCAGCAGTCGGGGGGGCAGCAATCAGCCCCAGCATTTT
V: TRBV28
J: TRBJ1-5
D: -
size: -

CDR3: CASSPPGPGEQYF
DNA: TGTGCCAGCAGTCCCCCCGGTCCGGGGGAGCAGTACTTC
V: TRBV28
J: TRBJ2-7
D: -
size: -

CDR3: CASSPSIEMVEKLFF
DNA: TGTGCCAGCAGCCCTTCGATAGAGATGGTCGAAAAACTGTTTTTT
V: TRBV5-5
J: TRBJ1-4
D: -
size: -

CDR3: CASSSLTTGTSGRVGELFF
DNA: TGTGCCAGCAGCTCCCTTACCACCGGTACTAGCGGGAGAGTCGGGGAGCTGTTTTTT
V: TRBV5-6
J: TRBJ2-2
D: TRBD2
size: -

CDR3: CASSFRGPKSGANVLTF
DNA: TGTGCCAGCAGTTTTAGGGGCCCCAAGTCTGGGGCCAACGTCCTGACTTTC
V: TRBV28
J: TRBJ2-6
D: -
size: -

CDR3: CAISARQGITGELFF
DNA: TGTGCCATCAGTGCCCGACAGGGGATCACCGGGGAGCTGTTTTTT
V: TRBV10-3
J: TRBJ2-2
D: TRBD1
size: -

CDR3: CASSPFELAGAEQYF
DNA: TGTGCCAGCTCACCATTCGAACTAGCGGGAGCCGAGCAGTACTTC
V: TRBV18
J: TRBJ2-7
D: TRBD2
size: -

CDR3: CASSLGLGPGTEAFF
DNA: TGCGCCAGCAGCTTGGGCCTGGGGCCGGGCACTGAAGCTTTCTTT
V: TRBV5-1
J: TRBJ1-1
D: -
size: few

CDR3: CASSSTRNTIYF
DNA: TGTGCCAGCAGTTCCACGAGGAACACCATATATTTT
V: TRBV12-3/TRBV12-4
J: TRBJ1-3
D: -
size: -

CDR3: CASSGGQGSNQPQHF
DNA: TGTGCCAGCAGTGGGGGACAGGGGAGCAATCAGCCCCAGCATTTT
V: TRBV6-6
J: TRBJ1-5
D: TRBD1
size: -

CDR3: CASSFVVQGGTVNTEAFF
DNA: TGTGCCAGCAGCTTCGTCGTCCAGGGAGGGACCGTGAACACTGAAGCTTTCTTT
V: TRBV7-2
J: TRBJ1-1
D: -
size: -

CDR3: CASSTGQGRISPLHF
DNA: TGTGCCAGTAGTACCGGACAGGGTCGTATTTCACCCCTCCACTTT
V: TRBV19
J: TRBJ1-6
D: TRBD1
size: -

CDR3: CASSEAGGAAGELFF
DNA: TGTGCCAGCAGTGAAGCGGGGGGGGCGGCCGGGGAGCTGTTTTTT
V: TRBV6-1
J: TRBJ2-2
D: -
size: -

CDR3: CASSLQGYEQYF
DNA: TGTGCCAGCTCACTACAGGGCTACGAGCAGTACTTC
V: TRBV18
J: TRBJ2-7
D: -
size: -

CDR3: CASGEGQSGFTNEQFF
DNA: TGTGCCAGCGGGGAAGGACAGTCGGGTTTTACCAATGAGCAGTTCTTC
V: TRBV28
J: TRBJ2-1
D: -
size: -

CDR3: CASSFLGGYTF
DNA: TGTGCCAGCAGCTTTCTAGGTGGCTACACCTTC
V: TRBV13
J: TRBJ1-2
D: -
size: -

CDR3: CASTVDRVSNEQFF
DNA: TGTGCCAGCACCGTGGACAGGGTATCAAATGAGCAGTTCTTC
V: TRBV11-2
J: TRBJ2-1
D: TRBD1
size: -

CDR3: CASSWGGANEQFF
DNA: TGTGCCAGCAGTTGGGGAGGGGCGAATGAGCAGTTCTTC
V: TRBV2
J: TRBJ2-1
D: TRBD2
size: -

CDR3: CASSRRRAEGEQYF
DNA: TGCGCCAGCAGCCGGAGGCGGGCCGAGGGCGAGCAGTACTTC
V: TRBV4-3
J: TRBJ2-7
D: -
size: -

CDR3: CASSSGTANTEAFF
DNA: TGCGCCAGCAGTTCCGGGACAGCGAACACTGAAGCTTTCTTT
V: TRBV5-1
J: TRBJ1-1
D: TRBD1
size: -

CDR3: CASSFGQGRTEAFF
DNA: TGTGCCAGCAGTTTCGGACAGGGCAGGACTGAAGCTTTCTTT
V: TRBV28
J: TRBJ1-1
D: TRBD1
size: -